A single T cell receptor beta chain is shown here with its context. This specimen comes from a study of cytomegalovirus exposure and HLA in healthy donors. Germline loops: CDR1 SGDLS, CDR2 YYNGEE. V gave up 0 bases and J gave up 1 base; unmatched junction bases: 10. The CDR3 consists of 18 residues. 60 Vbeta and 13 Jbeta primers were used in PCR. Data came from immunoSEQ multiplex PCR; TCRdb stores just in-frame clones and leaves some out. The data show approximately 160,000 clones, about 82% seen once. This receptor was taken from a woman aged 45 to 65 in good health and CMV-seropositive. Sequenced input: PBMCs. The J gene is TRBJ1-1, the V gene TRBV9; the match to TRBD1 covers 9 bases. CDR3 sequence (DNA): TGTGCCAGCAGCGTAGGTGGACAGGGGTTGTCGCAGAACACTGAAGCTTTCTTT. Its protein product is CASSVGGQGLSQNTEAFF.